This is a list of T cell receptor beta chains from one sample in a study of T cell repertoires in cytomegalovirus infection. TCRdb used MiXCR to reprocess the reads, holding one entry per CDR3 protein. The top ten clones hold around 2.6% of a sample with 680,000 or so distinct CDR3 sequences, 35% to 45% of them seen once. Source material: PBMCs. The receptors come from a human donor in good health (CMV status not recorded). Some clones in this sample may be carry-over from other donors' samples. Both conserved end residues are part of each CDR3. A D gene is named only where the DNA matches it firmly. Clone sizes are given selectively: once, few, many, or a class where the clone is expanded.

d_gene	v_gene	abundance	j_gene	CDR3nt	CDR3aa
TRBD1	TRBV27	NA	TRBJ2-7	TGTGTTTATGGGCAGGGGGCATTATCCTACGAGCAGTACTTC	CVYGQGALSYEQYF
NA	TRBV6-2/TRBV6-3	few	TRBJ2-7	TGTGCCAGCAGGGCAGCTGGGCAGCAGTACGAGCAGTACTTC	CASRAAGQQYEQYF
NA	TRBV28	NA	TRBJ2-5	TGTGCCAGCAGTCCTCTGAATGAAGAGACCCAGTACTTC	CASSPLNEETQYF
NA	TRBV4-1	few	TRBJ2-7	TGCGCCAGCAGCCAACAGGGCTCCTCTGGAGAGCAGTACTTC	CASSQQGSSGEQYF
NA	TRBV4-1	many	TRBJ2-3	TGCGCCAGCAGCCAAGTAGGGGACACAGATACGCAGTATTTT	CASSQVGDTDTQYF
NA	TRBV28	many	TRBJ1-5	TGTGCCAGCAGTTTCGACAATCAGCCCCAGCATTTT	CASSFDNQPQHF
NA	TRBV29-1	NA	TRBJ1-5	TGCAGCGTTGGGATAGGGAGTGGCAATCAGCCCCAGCATTTT	CSVGIGSGNQPQHF
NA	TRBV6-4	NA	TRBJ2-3	TGTGCCAGCAGCCCAATCTTTAGGAGTTCCGGGTATACGCAGTATTTT	CASSPIFRSSGYTQYF
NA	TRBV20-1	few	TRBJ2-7	TGCAGTGCGCAACCAACCGCCGACTACGAGCAGTACTTC	CSAQPTADYEQYF
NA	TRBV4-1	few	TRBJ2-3	TGCGCCAGCAGCCAGGAATCACTAGGTACGCAGTATTTT	CASSQESLGTQYF
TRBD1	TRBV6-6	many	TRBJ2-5	TGTGCCAGCAGTCCGGACAGGGGGGAGACCCAGTACTTC	CASSPDRGETQYF
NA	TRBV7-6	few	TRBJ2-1	TGTGCCAGCAGCTTATTCCCGGGACAAAACACAGGGCAGTTCTTC	CASSLFPGQNTGQFF
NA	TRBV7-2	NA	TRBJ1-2	TGTGCCAGCAGCTTAGCGATGTCGTCGGGGTATGACTACACCTTC	CASSLAMSSGYDYTF
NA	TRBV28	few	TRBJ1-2	TGTGCCAGCAGCGGGGGGTTAGGGGCCCACGGCTACACCTTC	CASSGGLGAHGYTF
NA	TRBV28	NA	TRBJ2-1	TGTGCCAGCAGTTTCTTACTGGGGGATGAGGCCTACAATGAGCAGTTCTTC	CASSFLLGDEAYNEQFF
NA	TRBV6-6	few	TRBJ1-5	TGTGCCAGCAGTGGCGGGACGTACACCAATCAGCCCCAGCATTTT	CASSGGTYTNQPQHF
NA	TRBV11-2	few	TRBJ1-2	TGTGCCAGCAGCTTATCGGCCCGCTATGGCTACACCTTC	CASSLSARYGYTF
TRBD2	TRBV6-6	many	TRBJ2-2	TGTGCCAGCACTCCTGCGGGAGGGCGGAAAGGGGAGCTGTTTTTT	CASTPAGGRKGELFF
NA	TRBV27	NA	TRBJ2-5	TGTGCCAGCAGTTATACCCCCTTGGGCAGGGCTGCGGGGGAGACCCAGTACTTC	CASSYTPLGRAAGETQYF
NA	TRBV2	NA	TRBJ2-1	TGTGCCAGCAGTTCGAGTGAGCAGTTCTTC	CASSSSEQFF
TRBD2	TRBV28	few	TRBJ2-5	TGTGCCAGCAGCCCACCGGGACTAGCGGGAGGAGCGTCCAGAGAGACCCAGTACTTC	CASSPPGLAGGASRETQYF
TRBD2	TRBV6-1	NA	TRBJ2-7	TGTGCCAGCAGTGAGGGACTAGCGGGAGTTCGCTACGAGCAGTACTTC	CASSEGLAGVRYEQYF
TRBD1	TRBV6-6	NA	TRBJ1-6	TGTGCCAGCAGTTCGACAGGGGGGTCTTGGTTGACTTCACCCCTCCACTTT	CASSSTGGSWLTSPLHF
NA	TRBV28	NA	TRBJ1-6	TGTGCCTGGGGAGAGAGGTACCGGGACAACAGATCACCCCTCCACTTT	CAWGERYRDNRSPLHF
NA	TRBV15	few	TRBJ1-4	TGTGCCACCAGCAGGGGAATAGCAACTAATGAAAAACTGTTTTTT	CATSRGIATNEKLFF
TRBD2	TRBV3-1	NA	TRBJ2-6	TGTGCCAGCAGCCAAGCAGATGCGGGACTAGCGGGAGGATACTCTGGGGCCAACGTCCTGACTTTC	CASSQADAGLAGGYSGANVLTF
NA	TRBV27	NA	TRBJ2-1	TGTGCCAGCAGCCCAGGGGATATTGGGGGCAATGAGCAGTTCTTC	CASSPGDIGGNEQFF
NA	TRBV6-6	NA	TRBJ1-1	TGTGCCAGCAGTTCTCAAGGGGGGATGAACACTGAAGCTTTCTTT	CASSSQGGMNTEAFF
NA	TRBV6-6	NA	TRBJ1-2	TGTGCCGGACGCCCCCCGGGGGGTACCTATGGCTACACCTTC	CAGRPPGGTYGYTF
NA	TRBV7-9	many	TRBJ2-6	TGTGCCAGCAGCCCCAGGCGGGCCATCCTCTCTGGGGCCAACGTCCTGACTTTC	CASSPRRAILSGANVLTF
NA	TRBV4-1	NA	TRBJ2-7	TGCGCCAGCAGCCAAGGGGTAGGGGGCTACGAGCAGTACTTC	CASSQGVGGYEQYF
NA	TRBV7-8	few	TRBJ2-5	TGTGCCAGCAGCTCCGAACAGCCTCAAGAGACCCAGTACTTC	CASSSEQPQETQYF
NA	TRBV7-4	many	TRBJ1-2	TGTGCCAGCAGCTCCTCTGCCTATGGCTACACCTTC	CASSSSAYGYTF
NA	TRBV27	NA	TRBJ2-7	TGTGCCAGCAGTTTACATTCTCAGTACGAGCAGTACTTC	CASSLHSQYEQYF
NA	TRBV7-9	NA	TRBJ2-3	TGTGCCAGCAGCTTACCTACTCTTGCCTTCACAGATACGCAGTATTTT	CASSLPTLAFTDTQYF
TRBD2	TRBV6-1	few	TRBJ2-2	TGTGCCAGCAGTGGAGGTGCCCGCGGACTAGCGGGACAGAACACCGGGGAGCTGTTTTTT	CASSGGARGLAGQNTGELFF
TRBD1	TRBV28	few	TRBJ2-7	TGTGCCAGCAGTAATCCAACAGGGGTGGACGAGCAGTACTTC	CASSNPTGVDEQYF
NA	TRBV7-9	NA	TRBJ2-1	TGTGACAGCAGCTTAGCGTTAGGATACAATGAGCAGTTCTTC	CDSSLALGYNEQFF
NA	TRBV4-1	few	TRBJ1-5	TGCGCCAGCAAAGAGGCCGCAAACCCGAATCAGCCCCAGCATTTT	CASKEAANPNQPQHF
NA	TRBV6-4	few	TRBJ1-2	TGTGCCAGCAGGCGGGGGGGAAGCGACTATGGCTACACCTTC	CASRRGGSDYGYTF
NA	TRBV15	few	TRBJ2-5	TGTGCCACCAGCAGAGATAACAGAGGAGGGATAGGAGAGACCCAGTACTTC	CATSRDNRGGIGETQYF
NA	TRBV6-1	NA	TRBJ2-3	TGTGCCAGCAGTGCGGTGGTGGCCCCGGACACAGATACGCAGTATTTT	CASSAVVAPDTDTQYF
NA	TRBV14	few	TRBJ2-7	TGTGCCAGCAGCCAAGAAACCCGGGGGTTTTACGAGCAGTACTTC	CASSQETRGFYEQYF
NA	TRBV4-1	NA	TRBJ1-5	TGCGCCAGCAGCCAAGGGTTGGGGGAGAATCAGCCCCAGCATTTT	CASSQGLGENQPQHF
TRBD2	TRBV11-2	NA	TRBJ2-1	TGTGCCAGCAGCTTATTACTAGCGGGCATTGGTTGGAATGAGCAGTTCTTC	CASSLLLAGIGWNEQFF
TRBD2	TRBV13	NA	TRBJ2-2	TGTGCCAGCAGCCCTACGGGACTAGCGGGGACCGGGGAGCTGTTGTTT	CASSPTGLAGTGELLF
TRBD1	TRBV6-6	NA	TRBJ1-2	TGTGCCAGCAGTTACGACAGGGTGGCCTATGGCTACACCTTC	CASSYDRVAYGYTF
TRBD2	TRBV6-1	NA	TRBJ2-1	TGTGCCAGCAGTTATCCCGCCGGGGCTAGCGGGGGGCCCTCCTACAATGAGCAGTTCTTC	CASSYPAGASGGPSYNEQFF
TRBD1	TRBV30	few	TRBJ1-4	TGTGCCTGGAGTTTTGGAGACAGGGAAAATGAAAAACTGTTTTTT	CAWSFGDRENEKLFF
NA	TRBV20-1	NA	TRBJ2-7	TGCAGTGCTAGAGATCCCGGCCTTTCCTACGAGCAGTACTTC	CSARDPGLSYEQYF